This entry describes one T cell receptor (beta chain). The data are from a study of blood T cell repertoires in COVID-19. Looking at the study overall: T cells, B-cell-depleted T cells, or PBMCs provided the cDNA or gDNA that served as material.

Participants were aged 18 to 89 years from 24 US areas. Researchers sorted participants into cohorts using their self-reported clinical history. Some clones are missing from TCRdb's copy, which holds only in-frame ones; the method was immunoSEQ multiplex PCR. Of around 150,000 clones listed, around four fifths are singletons. The germline CDR1 and CDR2 sequences are MNHEY and SMNVEV (reference sequence). The CDR3 loop spans 17 amino acids. Trimming removed 0 bases from V and 6 bases from J, with 18 bases in between. The sample consisted of PBMCs or T cells enriched from blood (not recorded which). The V and J genes are TRBV27 and TRBJ2-1; D might be TRBD2 (7 bases). This TCR derives from a woman between 35 and 50 years old who had recovered from COVID-19. CDR3 region: CASSLSNGGASINEQFF. CDR3 DNA sequence: TGTGCCAGCAGTTTATCGAATGGGGGGGCCTCTATCAATGAGCAGTTCTTC.